Listed below are T cell receptor beta chains from one sample, sequenced in a study of human T cells and chemical hapten exposure. TCRdb re-analysed the RACE reads in MiXCR, keeping a single row per CDR3 protein. The sample lists around 160,000 distinct CDR3 sequences; about 14% were seen once. The source was whole blood, collected in connection with sensitization to the hapten diphenylcyclopropenone (DPC). All receptors derive from a woman aged 25 to 39 with alopecia areata. Some clones in this sample may be carry-over from other donors' samples. The CDR3 runs from the conserved cysteine through the conserved F or W. A D gene is named only where the DNA matches it firmly. Only part of the rows carry a size: once, few, many, or a class if the clone is expanded.

V	D	size	J	DNA	CDR3
TRBV7-2	.	few	TRBJ2-3	TGTGCCAGCAGCTTTGGGTCTAGCACAGATACGCAGTATTTT	CASSFGSSTDTQYF
TRBV5-1	TRBD1	.	TRBJ2-3	TGCGCCAGCAGCCCGGGACAGGGGGATGCCTCAGATACGCAGTATTTT	CASSPGQGDASDTQYF
TRBV18	.	.	TRBJ1-4	TGTGCCAGCTTAGGACAGCGTAATGAAAAACTGTTTTTT	CASLGQRNEKLFF
TRBV19	.	many	TRBJ2-5	TGTGCCAGTAGTATAGGGCCCCGGCAGGGATCGGAGACCCAGTACTTC	CASSIGPRQGSETQYF
TRBV11-3	.	few	TRBJ2-3	TGTGCCAGCAGGCGGGCCGACACAGATACGCAGTATTTT	CASRRADTDTQYF
TRBV6-2/TRBV6-3	TRBD1	few	TRBJ2-5	TGTGCCAGCAGTTACCGGACAGGGGAGGAGACCCAGTACTTC	CASSYRTGEETQYF
TRBV4-3	TRBD2	.	TRBJ2-5	TGCGCCAGCAGCCAAGATAAATCGGGGGGGCCGGGGGAGACCCAGTACTTC	CASSQDKSGGPGETQYF
TRBV11-1	.	.	TRBJ2-1	TGTGCCAGCAGCAAGATACAGGGTTTTGAGCAGTTCTTC	CASSKIQGFEQFF
TRBV20-1	TRBD2	few	TRBJ2-1	TGCAGTGCTGACCGACTAGCGGGAGACAATGAGCAGTTCTTC	CSADRLAGDNEQFF
TRBV5-1	TRBD2	few	TRBJ2-2	TGCGCCAGCAGCCTGCTACTGACTAGCGGAACCGGGGAGCTGTTTTTT	CASSLLLTSGTGELFF
TRBV6-6	TRBD2	few	TRBJ2-3	TGTGCCAGCACCCACAGGACTAGCGGGGGAGGAACAGATACGCAGTATTTT	CASTHRTSGGGTDTQYF
TRBV12-3/TRBV12-4	.	.	TRBJ2-7	TGTGCCAGCAGAGAGGGGGGGACAATCCTCTACGAGCAGTACTTC	CASREGGTILYEQYF
TRBV11-3	TRBD2	few	TRBJ2-7	TGTGCCAGCAGCTTAGATGGCGGGGGTTCGGACGAGCAGTACTTC	CASSLDGGGSDEQYF
TRBV20-1	TRBD2	few	TRBJ2-1	TGCAGTGCTAGAGCGCCGGGACTAGCGGAATACAATGAGCAGTTCTTC	CSARAPGLAEYNEQFF
TRBV5-5	.	.	TRBJ2-1	TGTGGCAGCAGCTTGAACAGCTACAATGAGCAGTTCTTC	CGSSLNSYNEQFF
TRBV23-1	TRBD1	many	TRBJ2-7	TGCGCCAGCAGTCAATTGATACAGGGGGACGAGCAGTACTTC	CASSQLIQGDEQYF
TRBV28	TRBD1	once	TRBJ2-1	TGTGCCAGCAGTGGACAGGTAATCGGCTATGAGCAGTTCTTC	CASSGQVIGYEQFF
TRBV28	.	.	TRBJ2-7	TGTGCCAGCAGTTTGCCTAGCTCCTCCTACGAGCAGTACTTC	CASSLPSSSYEQYF
TRBV20-1	TRBD1	few	TRBJ1-6	TGCAGTGCTCTAGGGGCACAGGGGAGGAGTTCACCCCTCCACTTT	CSALGAQGRSSPLHF
TRBV2	TRBD2	many	TRBJ2-3	TGTGCCAGCAGTGAAGGGTCTCTAGCGGCTTACACAGATACGCAGTATTTT	CASSEGSLAAYTDTQYF
TRBV7-3	.	few	TRBJ2-3	TGTGCCAGCAGCTTCAGGGGGGGAGGGCCAGGAGATACGCAGTATTTT	CASSFRGGGPGDTQYF
TRBV10-2	.	many	TRBJ2-7	TGCGCCAGCAGTGAATGGGGGATCCAGAACTACGAGCAGTACTTC	CASSEWGIQNYEQYF
TRBV12-3/TRBV12-4	.	many	TRBJ1-1	TGTGCCAGCAGCTTGACAGCGAACACTGAAGCTTTCTTT	CASSLTANTEAFF
TRBV9	.	.	TRBJ2-1	TGTGCCAGCAGCGTAGGGGCAGGGAGACACAATGAGCAGTTCTTC	CASSVGAGRHNEQFF
TRBV7-2	TRBD1	few	TRBJ2-2	TGTGCCAGCAGCTTAAGAGGGACAGGGGACACCGGGGAGCTGTTTTTT	CASSLRGTGDTGELFF
TRBV28	.	few	TRBJ2-1	TGTGCCAGCAGTTACGCCGATTACAATGAGCAGTTCTTC	CASSYADYNEQFF
TRBV10-3	TRBD2	few	TRBJ2-2	TGTGCCATCAGTGAGTCTCCGGGAGGCTCAACCGGGGAGCTGTTTTTT	CAISESPGGSTGELFF
TRBV29-1	.	few	TRBJ2-6	TGCAGCGTTGGAACCTCTGGGGCCAACGTCCTGACTTTC	CSVGTSGANVLTF
TRBV3-1	.	many	TRBJ1-1	TGTGCCAGCAGCCGGGGCACTGAAGCTTTCTTT	CASSRGTEAFF
TRBV7-9	.	.	TRBJ2-2	TGTGCCAGCCGGCTCTCCACGAACACCGGGGAGCTGTTTTTT	CASRLSTNTGELFF
TRBV5-6	.	.	TRBJ2-1	TGTGCCAGCAGCCCGACCGGGCCGGCATACAATGAGCAGTTCTTC	CASSPTGPAYNEQFF
TRBV5-1	.	few	TRBJ2-5	TGCGCCAGCAGCGCGTCAACTACCGCCCAAGAGACCCAGTACTTC	CASSASTTAQETQYF
TRBV5-1	TRBD2	many	TRBJ2-1	TGCGCCAGCAGCCCTACTAGCGGGGAGAGAGATTACAATGAGCAGTTCTTC	CASSPTSGERDYNEQFF
TRBV28	.	few	TRBJ1-4	TGTGCCAGCAGTTTACAGGGCGGTATATCGCGTGAAAAACTGTTTTTT	CASSLQGGISREKLFF
TRBV4-3	.	many	TRBJ1-4	TGCGCCAGCAGCCGCGGCAGGGGACAAGAAAAACTGTTTTTT	CASSRGRGQEKLFF
TRBV7-7	.	.	TRBJ2-6	TGTGCTAGCAGCTCCTCCATAACCCCGGGTGGGGCCAACGTCCTGACTTTC	CASSSSITPGGANVLTF
TRBV6-2/TRBV6-3	.	.	TRBJ2-3	TGTGCCAGCAACCCCCGGGGTCCTTACACAGATACGCAGTATTTT	CASNPRGPYTDTQYF